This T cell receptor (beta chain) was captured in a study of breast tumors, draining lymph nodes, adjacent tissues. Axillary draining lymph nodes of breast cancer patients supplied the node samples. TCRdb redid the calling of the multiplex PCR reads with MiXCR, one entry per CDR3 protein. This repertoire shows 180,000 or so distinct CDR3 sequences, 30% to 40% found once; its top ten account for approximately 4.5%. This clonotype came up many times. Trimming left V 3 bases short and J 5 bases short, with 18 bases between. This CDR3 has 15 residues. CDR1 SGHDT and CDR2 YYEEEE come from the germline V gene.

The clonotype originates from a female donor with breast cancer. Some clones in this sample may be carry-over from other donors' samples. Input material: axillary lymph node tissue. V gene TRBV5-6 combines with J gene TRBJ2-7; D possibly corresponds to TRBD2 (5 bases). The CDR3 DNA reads TGTGCCAGCAGCTGGGAGACGGCCCTTCGGGACGAGCAGTACTTC. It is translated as CASSWETALRDEQYF.